A selection of T cell receptor beta chains follows, all from one sample in a study of post-analysis software for immune sequencing data. In TCRdb, the PCR reads were re-called with MiXCR into one record per CDR3 protein. This sample carries over 700,000 distinct CDR3 sequences, approximately 30% of them seen once, and the ten largest clones take more than 0.45%. Sequenced input: blood. These receptors were obtained from a girl between 5 and 17 years old with multiple sclerosis. Both conserved end residues are part of each CDR3. The order of the fields is CDR3 protein, CDR3 DNA, V gene, D gene, J gene, clone size. D genes are given only for firm matches. Part of the rows lack a size; the others show once, few, many or a class for expanded clones.

CDR3aa: CASSLLQQKAFF; CDR3nt: TGTGCCAGCAGTCTTCTCCAACAGAAAGCTTTCTTT; v_gene: TRBV12-3/TRBV12-4; d_gene: -; j_gene: TRBJ1-1; abundance: -
CDR3aa: CASSPGLVRTYEQYF; CDR3nt: TGTGCCAGCTCACCGGGACTAGTGAGGACCTACGAGCAGTACTTC; v_gene: TRBV18; d_gene: TRBD2; j_gene: TRBJ2-7; abundance: -
CDR3aa: CSAIPLGDYNEQFF; CDR3nt: TGCAGTGCAATCCCGTTGGGGGACTACAATGAGCAGTTCTTC; v_gene: TRBV20-1; d_gene: -; j_gene: TRBJ2-1; abundance: -
CDR3aa: CASSSGEFSYNEQYF; CDR3nt: TGCGCCAGCAGCTCGGGGGAGTTTTCCTACAATGAGCAGTACTTC; v_gene: TRBV5-1; d_gene: -; j_gene: TRBJ2-7; abundance: -
CDR3aa: CASSPPGDGETQYF; CDR3nt: TGTGCCAGCTCACCACCAGGGGACGGAGAGACCCAGTACTTC; v_gene: TRBV18; d_gene: -; j_gene: TRBJ2-5; abundance: few
CDR3aa: CASGRSPDTQYF; CDR3nt: TGTGCTAGTGGGAGGTCGCCAGATACGCAGTATTTT; v_gene: TRBV12-5; d_gene: -; j_gene: TRBJ2-3; abundance: few
CDR3aa: CASSLVGGSTGELFF; CDR3nt: TGTGCCAGCAGCTTGGTAGGTGGAAGTACCGGGGAGCTGTTTTTT; v_gene: TRBV5-6; d_gene: -; j_gene: TRBJ2-2; abundance: -
CDR3aa: CSVDVAAGPNEKLFF; CDR3nt: TGCAGCGTTGACGTGGCGGCAGGTCCTAATGAAAAACTGTTTTTT; v_gene: TRBV29-1; d_gene: -; j_gene: TRBJ1-4; abundance: -
CDR3aa: CASSNYSGGPVDTQYF; CDR3nt: TGCGCCAGCAGCAACTATAGCGGGGGCCCGGTAGATACGCAGTATTTT; v_gene: TRBV5-1; d_gene: TRBD2; j_gene: TRBJ2-3; abundance: -
CDR3aa: CASSLEGALTDTQYF; CDR3nt: TGCGCCAGCAGCTTGGAAGGGGCTCTGACAGATACGCAGTATTTT; v_gene: TRBV5-1; d_gene: -; j_gene: TRBJ2-3; abundance: -
CDR3aa: CATSAPIPGADEQFF; CDR3nt: TGTGCCACCAGTGCACCTATACCGGGGGCCGATGAGCAGTTCTTC; v_gene: TRBV24-1; d_gene: -; j_gene: TRBJ2-1; abundance: few
CDR3aa: CAISETAGAFNEQFF; CDR3nt: TGTGCCATCAGTGAGACAGCGGGGGCCTTCAATGAGCAGTTCTTC; v_gene: TRBV10-3; d_gene: TRBD2; j_gene: TRBJ2-1; abundance: -
CDR3aa: CASSLAGTSGSWADTQYF; CDR3nt: TGTGCCAGCAGTTTAGCCGGGACTAGCGGGAGTTGGGCAGATACGCAGTATTTT; v_gene: TRBV6-5; d_gene: TRBD2; j_gene: TRBJ2-3; abundance: -
CDR3aa: CSASDRGTEAFF; CDR3nt: TGCAGTGCTAGTGACAGGGGAACTGAAGCTTTCTTT; v_gene: TRBV20-1; d_gene: TRBD1; j_gene: TRBJ1-1; abundance: -
CDR3aa: CASSIGVNYGYTF; CDR3nt: TGTGCCAGTAGTATCGGGGTGAACTATGGCTACACCTTC; v_gene: TRBV19; d_gene: -; j_gene: TRBJ1-2; abundance: -
CDR3aa: CASSFFATNEKLFF; CDR3nt: TGTGCCAGCAGCTTTTTCGCAACTAATGAAAAACTGTTTTTT; v_gene: TRBV5-6; d_gene: -; j_gene: TRBJ1-4; abundance: few
CDR3aa: CASSLEANRQETQYF; CDR3nt: TGCGCCAGCAGCTTGGAGGCAAATCGACAAGAGACCCAGTACTTC; v_gene: TRBV5-1; d_gene: -; j_gene: TRBJ2-5; abundance: few
CDR3aa: CASSRSQGALGTGANVLTF; CDR3nt: TGTGCCAGCAGCCGGTCACAGGGGGCTCTGGGGACTGGGGCCAACGTCCTGACTTTC; v_gene: TRBV11-2; d_gene: TRBD1; j_gene: TRBJ2-6; abundance: -
CDR3aa: CASSQSETQYF; CDR3nt: TGTGCCAGCAGCCAGTCAGAGACCCAGTACTTC; v_gene: TRBV7-2; d_gene: -; j_gene: TRBJ2-5; abundance: many
CDR3aa: CASSRDSRSEKLFF; CDR3nt: TGTGCCAGCAGCCGGGACAGCCGTAGTGAAAAACTGTTTTTT; v_gene: TRBV7-8; d_gene: TRBD1; j_gene: TRBJ1-4; abundance: -
CDR3aa: CASLLLRWDGETQYF; CDR3nt: TGTGCCAGCCTGCTCCTTCGCTGGGACGGAGAGACCCAGTACTTC; v_gene: TRBV6-1; d_gene: -; j_gene: TRBJ2-5; abundance: -
CDR3aa: CASSIVPQLAGANVLTF; CDR3nt: TGTGCCAGTAGTATTGTGCCCCAGCTTGCTGGGGCCAACGTCCTGACTTTC; v_gene: TRBV19; d_gene: -; j_gene: TRBJ2-6; abundance: -
CDR3aa: CAISERTGVHEQFF; CDR3nt: TGTGCCATCAGTGAGAGGACAGGGGTTCATGAGCAGTTCTTC; v_gene: TRBV10-3; d_gene: TRBD1; j_gene: TRBJ2-1; abundance: many
CDR3aa: CASSPPTGNEQFF; CDR3nt: TGTGCCAGCTCACCACCGACTGGGAATGAGCAGTTCTTC; v_gene: TRBV18; d_gene: -; j_gene: TRBJ2-1; abundance: many
CDR3aa: CASSLDSRSYEQYF; CDR3nt: TGTGCCAGCAGTCTAGACAGCCGGTCCTACGAGCAGTACTTC; v_gene: TRBV6-2/TRBV6-3; d_gene: -; j_gene: TRBJ2-7; abundance: -
CDR3aa: CASRRDGTTNEKLFF; CDR3nt: TGTGCCAGCAGGAGGGACGGCACAACTAATGAAAAACTGTTTTTT; v_gene: TRBV6-5; d_gene: -; j_gene: TRBJ1-4; abundance: few
CDR3aa: CSPTGQGAGYGYTF; CDR3nt: TGCAGTCCAACAGGACAGGGGGCTGGCTATGGCTACACCTTC; v_gene: TRBV20-1; d_gene: TRBD1; j_gene: TRBJ1-2; abundance: few
CDR3aa: CASSVAGTSGINEQFF; CDR3nt: TGTGCCAGCAGCGTAGCTGGGACTAGCGGGATCAATGAGCAGTTCTTC; v_gene: TRBV9; d_gene: TRBD2; j_gene: TRBJ2-1; abundance: -
CDR3aa: CASSSRSSGNRYEQYF; CDR3nt: TGTGCCAGCAGCTCTCGATCTAGCGGGAACAGATACGAGCAGTACTTC; v_gene: TRBV7-2; d_gene: TRBD2; j_gene: TRBJ2-7; abundance: few
CDR3aa: CATRSLADEQFF; CDR3nt: TGTGCCACCAGATCCCTAGCCGATGAGCAGTTCTTC; v_gene: TRBV24-1; d_gene: -; j_gene: TRBJ2-1; abundance: -
CDR3aa: CASSPTQSLNTEAFF; CDR3nt: TGCGCCAGCAGCCCGACTCAGAGTTTGAACACTGAAGCTTTCTTT; v_gene: TRBV5-1; d_gene: -; j_gene: TRBJ1-1; abundance: -
CDR3aa: CASSLAERISYNEQFF; CDR3nt: TGTGCCAGCAGCTTAGCGGAGCGGATATCCTACAATGAGCAGTTCTTC; v_gene: TRBV7-9; d_gene: -; j_gene: TRBJ2-1; abundance: -
CDR3aa: CASSHTSGSSPDTQYF; CDR3nt: TGTGCCAGCAGTCACACTAGCGGGAGCAGTCCAGATACGCAGTATTTT; v_gene: TRBV28; d_gene: TRBD2; j_gene: TRBJ2-3; abundance: few
CDR3aa: CSAPGGSEQFF; CDR3nt: TGCAGTGCCCCAGGGGGGAGTGAGCAGTTCTTC; v_gene: TRBV20-1; d_gene: -; j_gene: TRBJ2-1; abundance: few
CDR3aa: CASSKYPGTGVSYGYTF; CDR3nt: TGTGCCAGCAGCAAATACCCCGGGACAGGGGTGTCCTATGGCTACACCTTC; v_gene: TRBV7-6; d_gene: TRBD1; j_gene: TRBJ1-2; abundance: -
CDR3aa: CASSPGAGTSGKQTFYEQYF; CDR3nt: TGTGCCAGCAGCCCGGGGGCCGGGACTAGCGGTAAACAGACCTTCTACGAGCAGTACTTC; v_gene: TRBV11-2; d_gene: TRBD2; j_gene: TRBJ2-7; abundance: -
CDR3aa: CSVEVDLGREQYF; CDR3nt: TGCAGCGTTGAAGTTGACTTGGGCCGCGAGCAGTACTTC; v_gene: TRBV29-1; d_gene: -; j_gene: TRBJ2-7; abundance: few
CDR3aa: CASRSDGGMNTEAFF; CDR3nt: TGCGCCAGCAGGTCGGATGGGGGAATGAACACTGAAGCTTTCTTT; v_gene: TRBV5-1; d_gene: -; j_gene: TRBJ1-1; abundance: -
CDR3aa: CASSLGVALGEQYF; CDR3nt: TGTGCCAGCAGCTTAGGGGTCGCGCTCGGCGAGCAGTACTTC; v_gene: TRBV7-2; d_gene: -; j_gene: TRBJ2-7; abundance: few
CDR3aa: CASSLVGRAQETQYF; CDR3nt: TGTGCCAGCAGTTTAGTGGGCCGGGCCCAAGAGACCCAGTACTTC; v_gene: TRBV12-3/TRBV12-4; d_gene: -; j_gene: TRBJ2-5; abundance: few
CDR3aa: CASRHLGGLAEKEQFF; CDR3nt: TGTGCCAGCAGGCACCTAGGGGGACTAGCGGAGAAAGAGCAGTTCTTC; v_gene: TRBV2; d_gene: TRBD2; j_gene: TRBJ2-1; abundance: -
CDR3aa: CSAEEQLAERPKETQYF; CDR3nt: TGCAGTGCGGAGGAGCAACTAGCGGAGAGGCCGAAAGAGACCCAGTACTTC; v_gene: TRBV20-1; d_gene: TRBD2; j_gene: TRBJ2-5; abundance: -
CDR3aa: CASSLQEERGKLFF; CDR3nt: TGCGCCAGCAGCTTGCAGGAGGAGAGGGGAAAACTGTTTTTT; v_gene: TRBV5-1; d_gene: -; j_gene: TRBJ1-4; abundance: few
CDR3aa: CSAMGKDRDTQYF; CDR3nt: TGCAGTGCCATGGGGAAGGACCGGGATACGCAGTATTTT; v_gene: TRBV20-1; d_gene: -; j_gene: TRBJ2-3; abundance: few
CDR3aa: CASSLQDRGIDNEQFF; CDR3nt: TGTGCCAGCAGCTTACAGGACAGGGGTATCGACAATGAGCAGTTCTTC; v_gene: TRBV5-5; d_gene: TRBD1; j_gene: TRBJ2-1; abundance: -
CDR3aa: CSASWTGNPDTQYF; CDR3nt: TGCAGCGCCTCCTGGACAGGAAACCCAGATACGCAGTATTTT; v_gene: TRBV29-1; d_gene: TRBD1; j_gene: TRBJ2-3; abundance: many
CDR3aa: CASSSIAGGQETQYF; CDR3nt: TGTGCCAGCAGCTCAATAGCGGGAGGGCAAGAGACCCAGTACTTC; v_gene: TRBV11-2; d_gene: TRBD2; j_gene: TRBJ2-5; abundance: few
CDR3aa: CSVEVGRENTDTQYF; CDR3nt: TGCAGCGTTGAAGTGGGGCGGGAGAACACAGATACGCAGTATTTT; v_gene: TRBV29-1; d_gene: TRBD2; j_gene: TRBJ2-3; abundance: -
CDR3aa: CASSPGSSYNEQYF; CDR3nt: TGCGCCAGCAGTCCGGGGAGCTCCTACAATGAGCAGTACTTC; v_gene: TRBV5-1; d_gene: -; j_gene: TRBJ2-7; abundance: -
CDR3aa: CSAAGTGVLYPNVLTF; CDR3nt: TGCAGTGCAGCCGGGACAGGGGTCTTATACCCCAACGTCCTGACTTTC; v_gene: TRBV20-1; d_gene: TRBD1; j_gene: TRBJ2-6; abundance: few
CDR3aa: CAITKSRDGDTQYF; CDR3nt: TGTGCCATCACAAAGTCCCGGGATGGGGATACGCAGTATTTT; v_gene: TRBV10-3; d_gene: -; j_gene: TRBJ2-3; abundance: -
CDR3aa: CSVGNSGSRTGELFF; CDR3nt: TGCAGCGTGGGTAATAGCGGGAGCAGAACCGGGGAGCTGTTTTTT; v_gene: TRBV29-1; d_gene: TRBD2; j_gene: TRBJ2-2; abundance: once
CDR3aa: CASSLWREGRGETQYF; CDR3nt: TGTGCCAGCAGTTTGTGGCGGGAGGGCCGGGGGGAGACCCAGTACTTC; v_gene: TRBV12-3/TRBV12-4; d_gene: TRBD2; j_gene: TRBJ2-5; abundance: few
CDR3aa: CASTSAPGPRFPQYF; CDR3nt: TGTGCCAGCACATCAGCACCTGGCCCGCGTTTTCCCCAGTACTTC; v_gene: TRBV5-6; d_gene: -; j_gene: TRBJ2-5; abundance: few
CDR3aa: CSASGHPRVWEQYF; CDR3nt: TGCAGTGCTAGCGGGCACCCCCGCGTTTGGGAGCAGTACTTC; v_gene: TRBV20-1; d_gene: -; j_gene: TRBJ2-7; abundance: -